This T cell receptor beta chain was identified during a study of OX40 agonist ivuxolimab in advanced cancers. Study overall: Enrolled patients in dose escalation had cancers that were hepatocellular carcinoma, melanoma, renal cell or head and neck cancer. Three patients showed partial responses: one hepatocellular carcinoma and two cutaneous melanoma cases. Antecedent anti-PD-1, anti-PD-L1 or anti-CTLA-4 therapy was permissible, with approximately 44% having received some.

CDR1 is MNHEY, CDR2 SMNVEV, per germline (reference sequence). V was pared by 11 bases and J by 4 bases, with 17 bases between. This CDR3 spans 14 amino acids. Profiling relied on immunoSEQ multiplex PCR, and the TCRdb table lists in-frame clones only, not all of them. Of roughly 60,000 clones listed, approximately 92% were seen once; the top ten hold 14%. Note on this clone: What it binds is not known.

Findings and caveats of the study: Certain nonresponders additionally had low normalized T-cell clonal expansion.

The sequenced sample was CD4+ or CD8+ T cells sorted from blood, obtained in a trial of the OX40 agonist ivuxolimab. J is TRBJ2-2 and V is TRBV27; either TRBD1 or TRBD2 may supply D (5 bases each). This receptor was taken from an adult with an advanced solid tumor such as melanoma, head and neck, liver or kidney cancer. CDR3 in amino acids: CASSPIGGTGELFF. CDR3 DNA: TGTGCCTCCTCTCCTATTGGGGGCACCGGGGAGCTGTTTTTT.